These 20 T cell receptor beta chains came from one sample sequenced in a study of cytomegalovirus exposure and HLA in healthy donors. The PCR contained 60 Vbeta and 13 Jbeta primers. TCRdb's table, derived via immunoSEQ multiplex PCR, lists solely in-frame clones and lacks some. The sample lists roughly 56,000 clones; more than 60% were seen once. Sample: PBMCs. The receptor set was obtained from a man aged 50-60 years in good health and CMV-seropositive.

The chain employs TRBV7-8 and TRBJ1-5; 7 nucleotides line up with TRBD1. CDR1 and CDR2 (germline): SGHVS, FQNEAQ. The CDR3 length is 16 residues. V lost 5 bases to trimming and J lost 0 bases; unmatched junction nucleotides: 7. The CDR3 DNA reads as TGTGCCAGCAGCCCCAGAGGGACAGTTAGCAATCAGCCCCAGCATTTT. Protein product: CASSPRGTVSNQPQHF.

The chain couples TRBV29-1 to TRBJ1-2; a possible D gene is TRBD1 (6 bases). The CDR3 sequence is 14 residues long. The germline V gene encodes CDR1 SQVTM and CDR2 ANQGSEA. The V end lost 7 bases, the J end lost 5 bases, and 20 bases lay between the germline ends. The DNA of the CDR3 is TGCAGCGCGGCGGTCGGTTCAGGGGCATATGGCTACACCTTC. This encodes CSAAVGSGAYGYTF.

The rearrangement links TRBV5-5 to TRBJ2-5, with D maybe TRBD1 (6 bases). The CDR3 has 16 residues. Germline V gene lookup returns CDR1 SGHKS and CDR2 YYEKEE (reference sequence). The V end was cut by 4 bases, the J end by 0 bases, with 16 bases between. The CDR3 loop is CASSSTGNPYQETQYF. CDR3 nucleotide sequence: TGTGCCAGCAGCAGCACAGGGAATCCGTACCAAGAGACCCAGTACTTC.

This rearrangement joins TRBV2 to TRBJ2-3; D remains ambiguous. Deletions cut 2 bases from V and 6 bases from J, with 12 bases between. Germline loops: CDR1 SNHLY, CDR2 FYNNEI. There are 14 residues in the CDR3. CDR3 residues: CASSEFLDGDTQYF. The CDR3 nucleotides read TGTGCCAGCAGTGAATTTCTAGATGGGGATACGCAGTATTTT.

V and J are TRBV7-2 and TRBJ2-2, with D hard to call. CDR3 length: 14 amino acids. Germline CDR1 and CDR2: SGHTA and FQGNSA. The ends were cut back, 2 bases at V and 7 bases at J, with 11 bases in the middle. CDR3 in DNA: TGTGCCAGCAGCTTACCGAATATCGGCGGGGAGCTGTTTTTT. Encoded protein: CASSLPNIGGELFF.

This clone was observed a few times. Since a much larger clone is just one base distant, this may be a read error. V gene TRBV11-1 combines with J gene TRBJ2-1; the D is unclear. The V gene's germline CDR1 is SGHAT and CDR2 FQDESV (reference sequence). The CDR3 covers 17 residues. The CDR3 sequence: CVSSQDMIVLIYNEQFF. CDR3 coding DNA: TGTGTCAGCAGCCAAGATATGATCGTACTCATCTACAATGAGCAGTTCTTC.

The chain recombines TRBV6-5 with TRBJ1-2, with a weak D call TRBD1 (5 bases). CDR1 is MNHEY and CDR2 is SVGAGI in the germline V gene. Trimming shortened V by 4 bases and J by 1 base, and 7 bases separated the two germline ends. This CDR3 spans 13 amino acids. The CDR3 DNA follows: TGTGCCAGCAGTTTGACAGTTAACTATGGCTACACCTTC. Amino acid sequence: CASSLTVNYGYTF.

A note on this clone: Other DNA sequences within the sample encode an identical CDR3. CDR3 DNA sequence: TGTGCCAGCAGCGGGACCGGGAGCTTTAATTCCCCCCTCCACTTT. Residues: CASSGTGSFNSPLHF. The gene calls are TRBV21-1 and TRBJ1-6. TRBV21-1 represents a pseudogene. The CDR3 runs 15 residues.

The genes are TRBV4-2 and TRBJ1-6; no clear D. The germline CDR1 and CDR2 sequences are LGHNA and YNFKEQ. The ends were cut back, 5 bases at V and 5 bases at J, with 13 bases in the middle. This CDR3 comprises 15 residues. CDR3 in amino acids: CASSTTERDNSPLHF. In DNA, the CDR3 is TGTGCCAGCAGCACGACCGAGCGGGATAATTCACCCCTCCACTTT.

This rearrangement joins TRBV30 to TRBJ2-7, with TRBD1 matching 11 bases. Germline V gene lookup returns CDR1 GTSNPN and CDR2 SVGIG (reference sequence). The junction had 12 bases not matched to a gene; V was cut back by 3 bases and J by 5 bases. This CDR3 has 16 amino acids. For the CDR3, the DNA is TGTGCCTGGAGCAAAACTCGGACAGGGGGCGGCAACGAGCAGTACTTC. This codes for CAWSKTRTGGGNEQYF.

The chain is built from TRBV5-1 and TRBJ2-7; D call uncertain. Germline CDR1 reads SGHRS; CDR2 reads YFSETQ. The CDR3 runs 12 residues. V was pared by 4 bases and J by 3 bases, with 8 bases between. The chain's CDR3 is CASSPPSYEQYF. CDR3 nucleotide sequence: TGCGCCAGCAGCCCTCCTAGCTACGAGCAGTACTTC.

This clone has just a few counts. For the CDR3, the DNA is TGTGCCAGCAGGGGCTCGATGGGCACTGAAGCTTTCTTT. It translates to CASRGSMGTEAFF. This rearrangement joins TRBV6-1 to TRBJ1-1; no reliable D call. The V and J ends lost 6 bases and 4 bases respectively, with 12 bases between them. Germline CDR1 is MNHNS and CDR2 is SASEGT. The CDR3 has 13 residues.

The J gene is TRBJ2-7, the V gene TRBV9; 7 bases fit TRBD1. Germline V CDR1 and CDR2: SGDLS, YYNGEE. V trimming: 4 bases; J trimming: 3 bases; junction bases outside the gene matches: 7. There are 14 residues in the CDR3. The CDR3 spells CASSRTGSRYEQYF. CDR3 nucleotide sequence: TGTGCCAGCAGCAGGACAGGTAGCCGCTACGAGCAGTACTTC.

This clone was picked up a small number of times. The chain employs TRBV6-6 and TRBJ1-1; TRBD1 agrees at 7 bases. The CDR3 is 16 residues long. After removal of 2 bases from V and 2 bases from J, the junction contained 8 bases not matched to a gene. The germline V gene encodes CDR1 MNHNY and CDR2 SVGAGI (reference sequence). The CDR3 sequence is CASSYPRQGGNTEAFF. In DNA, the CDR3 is TGTGCCAGCAGTTACCCTAGACAGGGAGGTAACACTGAAGCTTTCTTT.

Written as DNA, the CDR3 is TGTGCCAGCAGCTTTATCAGGGGGCCGAACACTGAAGCTTTCTTT. Amino acids: CASSFIRGPNTEAFF. This chain links TRBV7-9 with TRBJ1-1, with TRBD1 matching over 8 bases. The CDR3 has 15 amino acids. Looked up from germline, CDR1 is SEHNR and CDR2 is FQNEAQ (reference sequence). The V gene end was trimmed by 3 bases and the J gene end by 1 base; junction bases not matched to a gene: 4.

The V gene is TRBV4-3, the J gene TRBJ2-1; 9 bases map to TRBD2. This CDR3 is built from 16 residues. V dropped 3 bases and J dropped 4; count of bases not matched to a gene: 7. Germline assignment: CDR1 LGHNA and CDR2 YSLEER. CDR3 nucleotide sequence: TGCGCCAGCAGCCAGACGGAGACTAGCGGATACAATGAGCAGTTCTTC. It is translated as CASSQTETSGYNEQFF.

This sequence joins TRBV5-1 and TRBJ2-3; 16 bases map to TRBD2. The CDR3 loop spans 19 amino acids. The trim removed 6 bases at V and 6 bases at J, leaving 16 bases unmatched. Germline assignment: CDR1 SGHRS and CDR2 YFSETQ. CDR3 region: CASTPGLAGGGFTPDTQYF. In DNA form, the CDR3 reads TGCGCCAGCACCCCGGGACTAGCGGGAGGGGGGTTCACTCCCGATACGCAGTATTTT.

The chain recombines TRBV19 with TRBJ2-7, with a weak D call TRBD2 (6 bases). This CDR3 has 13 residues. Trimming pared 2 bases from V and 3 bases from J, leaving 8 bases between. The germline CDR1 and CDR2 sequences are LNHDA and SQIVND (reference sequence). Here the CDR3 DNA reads TGTGCCAGTAGTATACAGGGAGGCTACGAGCAGTACTTC. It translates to CASSIQGGYEQYF.

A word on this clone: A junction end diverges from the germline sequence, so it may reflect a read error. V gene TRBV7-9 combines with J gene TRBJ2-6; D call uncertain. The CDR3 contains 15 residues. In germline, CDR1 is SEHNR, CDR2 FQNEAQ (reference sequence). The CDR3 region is CSSSSWSSGANVLTF. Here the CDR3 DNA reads TGTTCCAGCAGCTCTTGGAGCTCTGGGGCCAACGTCCTGACTTTC.

CDR3 residues: CASSLDAGRRSYEQYF. The CDR3 region has the DNA TGTGCCAGCAGCTTAGATGCCGGCAGGAGGTCCTACGAGCAGTACTTC. The genes are TRBV7-6 and TRBJ2-7, with D possibly TRBD2 on 5 matching bases. This CDR3 spans 16 amino acids. V lost 1 base and J lost 1, with 14 bases in between. The V gene's germline CDR1 is SGHVS and CDR2 FNYEAQ.